One and the same sample provided the 26 T cell receptor beta chains below, sequenced in a study of T cell clones after liver transplantation. Method: immunoSEQ multiplex PCR; TCRdb's copy keeps in-frame clones and lacks some. The table includes roughly 49,000 clones, approximately 71% detected once. The sample in question was CD4+ T cells from blood, obtained 54 months after liver transplant. These receptors were obtained from a human patient who received a liver transplant. The T cells may come from the graft donor.

This clone was picked up a small number of times. The gene calls are TRBV7-3 and TRBJ2-5, with 13 nucleotides matching TRBD2. The CDR3 is made up of 15 amino acids. CDR1 and CDR2 from the germline V gene are SGHTA and FQGTGA. V gave up 3 bases and J gave up 5 bases; unmatched junction bases: 3. As DNA, the CDR3 is TGTGCCAGCAGCTTGACTAGCGGGGGGCAGGAGACCCAGTACTTC. Encoded protein: CASSLTSGGQETQYF.

The chain uses TRBV6-1 and TRBJ1-1; the D gene is possibly TRBD1 (5 bases). This CDR3 contains 13 residues. CDR1 and CDR2 (germline): MNHNS, SASEGT. The V end lost 8 bases, the J end lost 3 bases, and 13 bases lay between the germline ends. DNA of the CDR3: TGTGCCAGCTCTCCGGGGCGGCACACTGAAGCTTTCTTT. This codes for CASSPGRHTEAFF.

The chain combines TRBV29-1 with TRBJ1-5, with 7 bases aligning to TRBD1. The CDR3 extends over 13 amino acids. The junction had 6 bases not matched to a gene; V was cut back by 4 bases and J by 6 bases. The V gene's germline CDR1 is SQVTM and CDR2 ANQGSEA. The CDR3 nucleotides are TGCAGCGTTGCCAGACAGGGAGGTCAGCCCCAGCATTTT. It codes for CSVARQGGQPQHF.

In its sample, this clone was seen a few times. The rearrangement joins TRBV4-2 to TRBJ1-2; D not resolved. The germline gives CDR1 LGHNA, CDR2 YNFKEQ. Deletions cut 0 bases from V and 4 bases from J, with 24 bases between. This CDR3 has 19 amino acids. The CDR3 is CASSQDPYGKDRGTYGYTF. The DNA for the CDR3 is TGTGCCAGCAGCCAAGACCCATATGGGAAGGACCGCGGCACCTATGGCTACACCTTC.

The chain links TRBV19 to TRBJ1-2; perhaps TRBD1 as D (6 bases). The CDR3 has 14 residues. From germline, CDR1 is LNHDA and CDR2 SQIVND (reference sequence). The V and J ends lost 9 bases and 0 bases respectively, with 14 bases between them. The CDR3 region is CASFGQYSNYGYTF. CDR3 DNA sequence: TGTGCCAGCTTTGGACAGTACTCTAACTATGGCTACACCTTC.

This clone was seen only a few times. The chain carries TRBV7-8 and TRBJ1-6, with D possibly matching TRBD1 (6 bases). The CDR3 has 15 amino acids. Per the germline V gene, CDR1 is SGHVS and CDR2 is FQNEAQ. The germline V and J ends were trimmed by 5 bases and 8 bases, with 16 bases remaining between them. The CDR3 bases are TGTGCCAGCAGCCCCCTCCAGGGGAGGGATTCACCCCTCCACTTT. Protein: CASSPLQGRDSPLHF.

This clone was seen more than once but under ten times. The chain couples TRBV7-9 to TRBJ1-1, with 11 nucleotides matching TRBD1. After removal of 1 base from V and 5 bases from J, the junction contained 3 bases not matched to a gene. Germline CDR1 SEHNR, CDR2 FQNEAQ (reference sequence). This CDR3 region has 15 residues. The CDR3 DNA reads TGTGCCAGCAGCTTAGGAGGGACAGGGGGGACTGAAGCTTTCTTT. Translated: CASSLGGTGGTEAFF. Looking up the rest from reference TRBV7-9 and TRBJ1-1 gives the full variable domain: DTGVSQNPRHKITKRGQNVTFRCDPISEHNRLYWYRQTLGQGPEFLTYFQNEAQLEKSRLLSDRFSAERPKGSFSTLEIQRTEQGDSAMYLCASSLGGTGGTEAFFGQGTRLTVV.

This chain's CDR3 is CATEPGAVGNTIYF. For the CDR3, the DNA is TGTGCCACCGAACCGGGGGCGGTTGGAAACACCATATATTTT. This sequence joins TRBV15 and TRBJ1-3, with D possibly TRBD1 on 6 matching bases. In germline, CDR1 is LNHNV, CDR2 YYDKDF (reference sequence). With 8 bases removed from V and 3 bases from J, the gap between germline ends came to 14 bases. This CDR3 contains 14 residues.

This chain uses TRBV7-2 with TRBJ2-5, with TRBD2 identical over 7 bases. CDR3 size: 15 residues. Germline V gene lookup returns CDR1 SGHTA and CDR2 FQGNSA. V dropped 5 bases and J dropped 2; count of bases not matched to a gene: 8. CDR3 protein: CASSLTLSGQETQYF. The CDR3 coding sequence is TGTGCCAGCAGCCTTACCCTTAGCGGGCAAGAGACCCAGTACTTC.

The chain uses TRBV9 and TRBJ2-1, with TRBD2 matching over 11 bases. Germline V gene sequence: CDR1 SGDLS, CDR2 YYNGEE. Germline trimming cut 4 bases from V and 0 bases from J; bases unmatched to any gene: 3. The CDR3 covers 16 residues. CDR3 bases: TGTGCCAGCAGCATTAGCGGGGGGGCCTCCTACAATGAGCAGTTCTTC. This sequence encodes CASSISGGASYNEQFF. The whole variable domain, remainder taken from reference TRBV9 and TRBJ2-1, is DSGVTQTPKHLITATGQRVTLRCSPRSGDLSVYWYQQSLDQGLQFLIQYYNGEERAKGNILERFSAQQFPDLHSELNLSSLELGDSALYFCASSISGGASYNEQFFGPGTRLTVL.

V gene TRBV6-5 combines with J gene TRBJ2-2, with no clear D. The CDR3 has 14 amino acids. The germline V gene encodes CDR1 MNHEY and CDR2 SVGAGI. V was shortened by 2 bases and J by 1 base, with 5 bases between the two germline ends. CDR3 in amino acids: CASSYAWNTGELFF. DNA of the CDR3: TGTGCCAGCAGTTACGCATGGAACACCGGGGAGCTGTTTTTT.

The genes are TRBV6-6 and TRBJ2-3; D possibly corresponds to TRBD1 (5 bases). This CDR3 region has 15 residues. V lost 0 bases to trimming and J lost 2 bases, with 9 bases between them. The germline V gene has CDR1 MNHNY and CDR2 SVGAGI (reference sequence). For the CDR3, the DNA is TGTGCCAGCAGTTACTCGATGACAGCCACAGATACGCAGTATTTT. Amino acid sequence: CASSYSMTATDTQYF.

The genes are TRBV11-1 and TRBJ1-4, with unresolved D. Germline loops: CDR1 SGHAT, CDR2 FQDESV (reference sequence). This CDR3 has 15 amino acids. Trimming took off 2 bases at V and 7 bases at J, with 14 bases between the two ends. The CDR3 is CASSLTEGLSEKLFF. DNA of the CDR3: TGTGCCAGCAGCTTAACGGAAGGTTTGAGTGAAAAACTGTTTTTT.

The rearrangement joins TRBV6-1 to TRBJ2-5, with D maybe TRBD1 (6 bases). V lost 7 bases to trimming and J lost 1 base, with 13 bases between them. CDR1 and CDR2 (germline): MNHNS, SASEGT. This CDR3 is built from 14 residues. The CDR3 sequence is CASTSGAFQETQYF. The CDR3 nucleotides read TGTGCCAGCACTTCAGGGGCCTTCCAAGAGACCCAGTACTTC.

The chain recombines TRBV28 with TRBJ1-2; D is unresolved. The CDR3 has 15 residues. Deletions cut 4 bases from V and 4 bases from J, with 16 bases between. The germline gives CDR1 MDHEN, CDR2 SYDVKM. CDR3 DNA sequence: TGTGCCAGCAGTTCAAGTCGGAATCTACGCTATGGCTACACCTTC. Protein: CASSSSRNLRYGYTF.

A few counts support this clone. V is TRBV25-1 and J is TRBJ2-5, with TRBD2 matching 11 bases. Germline V gene sequence: CDR1 MGHDK, CDR2 SYGVNS. After removal of 6 bases from V and 5 bases from J, the junction contained 8 bases not matched to a gene. This CDR3 spans 15 amino acids. Here the CDR3 DNA reads TGTGCCAGCAGCCGAACTAGCGGGGGCGGTGAGACCCAGTACTTC. Its protein product is CASSRTSGGGETQYF.

In its sample, this clone was seen a few times. The rearrangement joins TRBV5-4 to TRBJ2-7, with 11 bases that match TRBD1. Losses at the gene ends were 3 bases for V and 2 bases for J; bases not matched to a gene: 4. The CDR3 spans 15 residues. Looked up from germline, CDR1 is SGHNT and CDR2 is YYREEE (reference sequence). The chain's CDR3 is CASSYPGQGAYEQYF. In nucleotides, the CDR3 is TGTGCCAGCAGCTATCCGGGACAGGGGGCCTACGAGCAGTACTTC.

The chain recombines TRBV11-2 with TRBJ1-5, with 8 positions matching TRBD1. V dropped 4 bases and J dropped 3; count of bases not matched to a gene: 2. The germline CDR1 and CDR2 sequences are SGHAT and FQNNGV. There are 14 residues in the CDR3. The CDR3 loop reads CASSWTGSNQPQHF. The CDR3 DNA reads as TGTGCCAGCAGCTGGACAGGGTCCAATCAGCCCCAGCATTTT.

This clone was observed a single time. The V and J genes are TRBV9 and TRBJ2-7; 8 positions match TRBD1. There are 15 residues in the CDR3. J was trimmed by 0 bases and V by 0 bases; bases with no gene match: 2. Germline V CDR1 and CDR2: SGDLS, YYNGEE. CDR3 residues: CASSVVGTGSYEQYF. As DNA, the CDR3 is TGTGCCAGCAGCGTAGTAGGGACAGGCTCCTACGAGCAGTACTTC.

The V call is TRBV7-3, the J call TRBJ1-6, with TRBD1 matching 10 bases. The CDR3 has 15 amino acids. CDR1 and CDR2 from the germline V gene are SGHTA and FQGTGA. The V segment lost 4 bases and the J segment 7 bases; nucleotides outside the gene matches: 4. In nucleotides, the CDR3 is TGTGCCAGCAGCTCTCTGACAGGGGGCAATTCACCCCTCCACTTT. Residues: CASSSLTGGNSPLHF.

This clone appeared many times. This sequence joins TRBV4-1 and TRBJ1-1; unclear D gene. V was trimmed by 7 bases and J by 0 bases, leaving 12 bases between them. Germline CDR1 is MGHRA and CDR2 is YSYEKL. CDR3 length equals 14 residues. CDR3 coding DNA: TGCGCCAGCACCCTCGTAGGGATGAACACTGAAGCTTTCTTT. It specifies CASTLVGMNTEAFF.

The chain combines TRBV6-5 with TRBJ1-6; D not certain. CDR1 MNHEY and CDR2 SVGAGI come from the germline V gene. Trimming cost V 5 bases and J 7 bases, with 12 bases left between them. The CDR3 consists of 14 residues. The CDR3 protein is CASSEVGENSPLHF. The CDR3 coding sequence is TGTGCCAGCAGTGAAGTTGGGGAGAATTCACCCCTCCACTTT.

The J gene is TRBJ2-1, the V gene TRBV30; no clear D. The CDR3 totals 12 residues. V lost 2 bases and J lost 7, with 9 bases in between. Germline CDR1 and CDR2: GTSNPN and SVGIG (reference sequence). The CDR3 protein is CAWSRQSNEQFF. CDR3 DNA sequence: TGTGCCTGGAGTCGTCAGAGTAATGAGCAGTTCTTC.

The V and J genes are TRBV6-5 and TRBJ2-7; 8 bases fit TRBD2. Germline assignment: CDR1 MNHEY and CDR2 SVGAGI. This CDR3 has 14 residues. V lost 0 bases to trimming and J lost 5 bases; unmatched junction nucleotides: 3. The CDR3 loop is CASSYSPRGDEQYF. The CDR3 nucleotides are TGTGCCAGCAGTTACTCGCCGCGGGGGGACGAGCAGTACTTC.

This chain links TRBV10-3 with TRBJ2-3; 11 bases agree with TRBD2. CDR1 is ENHRY and CDR2 is SYGVKD in the germline V gene. Unmatched junction bases numbered 3, after V lost 5 bases and J lost 5 bases. This CDR3 spans 14 amino acids. This CDR3 is CAISTGTSGDTQYF. As DNA, the CDR3 is TGTGCCATCAGTACCGGGACTAGCGGAGATACGCAGTATTTT.

The CDR3 DNA is TGTGCCTGGAGTCGGTTGACAGGCGAAAAACTGTTTTTT. This encodes CAWSRLTGEKLFF. The V gene is TRBV30, the J gene TRBJ1-4; D may be TRBD1 (6 bases). CDR1 is GTSNPN and CDR2 is SVGIG in the germline V gene (reference sequence). The CDR3 sequence is 13 residues long. With 2 bases removed from V and 8 bases from J, the gap between germline ends came to 12 bases.